The 31 T cell receptor beta chains given below trace back to one sample, sequenced in a study of beta chain features in type 1 diabetes. Study conclusions and caveats: Type 1 diabetes patients had TCRB CDR3s that were shorter (moderately but significantly so) in all four CD4+ subsets.

These receptors' antigens are unknown. TCRB transcripts that were expressed got sequenced, as all of the isolated RNA had been reverse transcribed. The protocol was immunoSEQ multiplex PCR, while the TCRdb copy is restricted to in-frame clones and leaves out a portion. The sample shows about 740,000 clones, around 15% of them seen only once. The sample was naive CD4+ T cells from blood. Receptor source: a man younger than 35 with type 1 diabetes.

The J gene is TRBJ2-7, the V gene TRBV28; D remains unclear. Germline lookup yields CDR1 MDHEN and CDR2 SYDVKM. The ends were cut back, 0 bases at V and 1 base at J, with 10 bases in the middle. There are 15 residues in the CDR3. The CDR3 region is CASSLWSSFSYEQYF. The CDR3 DNA follows: TGTGCCAGCAGTTTATGGTCCAGCTTTTCCTACGAGCAGTACTTC.

The rearrangement uses TRBV30 and TRBJ1-2; D is unclear. There are 14 residues in the CDR3. V dropped 3 bases and J dropped 2 bases, with 13 bases sitting between them. CDR1 and CDR2 (germline): GTSNPN, SVGIG (reference sequence). CDR3 residues: CAWSPTGPNYGYTF. The CDR3 coding sequence is TGTGCCTGGAGCCCCACCGGACCCAACTATGGCTACACCTTC.

This clone was detected a few times. The V call is TRBV15, the J call TRBJ2-5; D not resolved. The V end was cut by 0 bases, the J end by 3 bases, with 11 bases between. This CDR3 comprises 15 residues. The germline V gene has CDR1 LNHNV and CDR2 YYDKDF (reference sequence). CDR3 nucleotides: TGTGCCACCAGCAGAGATTGGACCGTTAAAGAGACCCAGTACTTC. Protein sequence: CATSRDWTVKETQYF. Based on the CDR3 plus reference TRBV15 and TRBJ2-5, the full variable domain is DAMVIQNPRYQVTQFGKPVTLSCSQTLNHNVMYWYQQKSSQAPKLLFHYYDKDFNNEADTPDNFQSRRPNTSFCFLDIRSPGLGDTAMYLCATSRDWTVKETQYFGPGTRLLVL.

This clone was detected only a few times. The chain uses TRBV10-3 and TRBJ1-5; 7 positions agree with TRBD1. V trimming: 10 bases; J trimming: 7 bases; junction bases outside the gene matches: 10. The CDR3 is 13 amino acids. CDR1 is ENHRY, CDR2 SYGVKD, per germline. The CDR3 DNA reads as TGTGCCACCCGGGACAGAGACACGCAGCCCCAGCATTTT. It specifies CATRDRDTQPQHF.

This clone was recorded a few times. The chain employs TRBV2 and TRBJ2-3, with D possibly being TRBD2 (6 bases). This CDR3 contains 15 residues. Trimming took off 10 bases at V and 1 base at J, with 18 bases between the two ends. Germline lookup yields CDR1 SNHLY and CDR2 FYNNEI. As DNA, the CDR3 is TGTGCCACCCCGGGCGGGCCTAGCGGCACAGATACGCAGTATTTT. The encoded protein is CATPGGPSGTDTQYF.

This clone has a handful of counts. The chain is built from TRBV7-2 and TRBJ2-1; 9 nucleotides agree with TRBD2. CDR1 is SGHTA, CDR2 FQGNSA, per germline. Germline trimming cut 1 base from V and 10 bases from J; bases unmatched to any gene: 8. The CDR3 consists of 15 residues. In DNA form, the CDR3 reads TGTGCCAGCAGCTTAGGCGGGGGGGCCGGAGGAGAGCAGTTCTTC. This encodes CASSLGGGAGGEQFF.

This clone occurred a few times. CDR3 in DNA: TGCGCCAGCAGCCCCGACAGGAGCTCTGGAAACACCATATATTTT. It translates to CASSPDRSSGNTIYF. The chain is built from TRBV4-1 and TRBJ1-3, with a possible D match to TRBD1 (6 bases). V lost 4 bases to trimming and J lost 0 bases, with 10 bases between them. The CDR3 has 15 amino acids. Per the germline V gene, CDR1 is MGHRA and CDR2 is YSYEKL.

The sample holds a few counts of this clone. J is TRBJ2-3 and V is TRBV6-5, with D perhaps matching TRBD1 (6 bases). The germline V and J ends were trimmed by 6 bases and 3 bases, with 7 bases remaining between them. Germline V gives CDR1 MNHEY, CDR2 SVGAGI. The CDR3 contains 12 residues. CDR3 coding DNA: TGTGCCAGCAGGCAGGGGACAGATACGCAGTATTTT. Its translation is CASRQGTDTQYF.

This clone was counted a few times. The chain carries TRBV7-2 and TRBJ2-2; D uncertain. The CDR3 runs to 14 residues. Trimming took off 7 bases at V and 0 bases at J, with 9 bases between the two ends. The germline CDR1 and CDR2 sequences are SGHTA and FQGNSA. Here the CDR3 reads CASKGGANTGELFF. DNA of the CDR3: TGTGCCAGCAAGGGCGGTGCGAACACCGGGGAGCTGTTTTTT.

V is TRBV5-4 and J is TRBJ2-3, with TRBD2 matching over 13 bases. CDR3 length: 18 amino acids. Germline lookup yields CDR1 SGHNT and CDR2 YYREEE (reference sequence). Trimming cost V 0 bases and J 0 bases; bases outside gene matches: 4. The CDR3 sequence: CASSLGLAGGGSTDTQYF. CDR3 in DNA: TGTGCCAGCAGCTTGGGACTAGCGGGGGGAGGTAGCACAGATACGCAGTATTTT.

This clone appeared a few times. The DNA for the CDR3 is TGTGCCAGCAGTGGTAACTCCTACGAGCAGTACTTC. Translated: CASSGNSYEQYF. This chain uses TRBV2 with TRBJ2-7, with D hard to call. CDR1 is SNHLY, CDR2 FYNNEI, per germline. The germline V and J ends were trimmed by 4 bases and 0 bases, with 4 bases remaining between them. The CDR3 loop spans 12 amino acids.

There are a few counts of this clone. This sequence joins TRBV6-5 and TRBJ2-1; 7 bases match TRBD2. CDR3 length equals 12 residues. From germline, CDR1 is MNHEY and CDR2 SVGAGI. With V trimmed by 5 bases and J by 7 bases, 2 bases remained unmatched. The CDR3 DNA follows: TGTGCCAGCAGTGGGGACTATAATGAGCAGTTCTTC. Amino acids: CASSGDYNEQFF.

There are a few counts of this clone. The rearrangement links TRBV4-1 to TRBJ1-1; D is uncertain. CDR3 size: 12 residues. Germline CDR1 is MGHRA and CDR2 is YSYEKL. The ends were cut back, 1 base at V and 7 bases at J, with 7 bases in the middle. CDR3 nucleotides: TGCGCCAGCAGCCAAGCCGTGGGTGAAGCTTTCTTT. Its translation: CASSQAVGEAFF.

This clone was detected only a few times. Within the sample, other DNA sequences also encode this same CDR3. The J gene is TRBJ2-7, the V gene TRBV18; TRBD1 is a possible D gene (6 bases). Deletions cut 1 base from V and 2 bases from J, with 6 bases between. This CDR3 comprises 13 residues. Germline CDR1 and CDR2: KGHSH and LQKENI. The CDR3 bases are TGTGCCAGCTCACCACAGGGGGCCTACGAGCAGTACTTC. Its protein product is CASSPQGAYEQYF.

This chain connects TRBV18 to TRBJ2-7; 9 bases map to TRBD1. The CDR3 is 15 amino acids. Germline V gene sequence: CDR1 KGHSH, CDR2 LQKENI. Trimming cost V 3 bases and J 4 bases; bases outside gene matches: 7. In DNA form, the CDR3 reads TGTGCCAGCTCACCTGGGACAGGGCGATCGTACGAGCAGTACTTC. It yields the protein CASSPGTGRSYEQYF.

CDR3 residues: CASSQPRGGSYNEQFF. The DNA for the CDR3 is TGTGCCAGCAGTCAACCGCGGGGGGGTTCCTACAATGAGCAGTTCTTC. The genes are TRBV28 and TRBJ2-1; 9 nucleotides agree with TRBD2. V gave up 5 bases and J gave up 1 base; unmatched junction bases: 6. The CDR3 extends over 16 amino acids. CDR1 is MDHEN, CDR2 SYDVKM, per germline.

This sequence joins TRBV5-1 and TRBJ2-5; D might be TRBD1 or TRBD2, each matching 6 bases. The V end was cut by 2 bases, the J end by 5 bases, with 10 bases between. The germline V gene has CDR1 SGHRS and CDR2 YFSETQ. CDR3 length: 13 residues. The CDR3 sequence: CASSLGGLETQYF. The CDR3 region has the DNA TGCGCCAGCAGCTTAGGGGGGCTTGAGACCCAGTACTTC.

In this sample, this clone turned up a few times. This chain joins TRBV9 and TRBJ1-2; D possibly corresponds to TRBD1 (6 bases). The CDR3 contains 15 residues. Trimming cost V 6 bases and J 1 base, with 16 bases left between them. Germline-derived CDR1 and CDR2 are SGDLS and YYNGEE. CDR3 nucleotide sequence: TGTGCCAGCACCCCTTGGGGAGGGGGTAACTATGGCTACACCTTC. Protein: CASTPWGGGNYGYTF.

The rearrangement joins TRBV7-3 to TRBJ2-1; TRBD2 matches 9 bases. The CDR3 length is 15 residues. Germline CDR1 reads SGHTA; CDR2 reads FQGTGA. V lost 6 bases and J lost 6; bases outside the gene matches: 9. CDR3 sequence (DNA): TGTGCCAGCAGTTCGTCCGGGACTAGCATCAATGAGCAGTTCTTC. It is translated as CASSSSGTSINEQFF.

J is TRBJ2-6 and V is TRBV6-1; 7 nucleotides align to TRBD2. This CDR3 has 15 residues. The germline V gene encodes CDR1 MNHNS and CDR2 SASEGT. V lost 6 bases and J lost 1; bases outside the gene matches: 3. CDR3 DNA sequence: TGTGCCAGCAGGTCGGGGGGTTCTGGGGCCAACGTCCTGACTTTC. Translating gives CASRSGGSGANVLTF.

The CDR3 region has the DNA TGTGCCAGCAGTGTTGAGGGCCACACTGAAGCTTTCTTT. Translated, it gives CASSVEGHTEAFF. V is TRBV6-1 and J is TRBJ1-1; no reliable D call. Trimming took off 4 bases at V and 3 bases at J, with 9 bases between the two ends. The CDR3 totals 13 residues. The germline V gene encodes CDR1 MNHNS and CDR2 SASEGT.

This clone was observed a handful of times. This rearrangement joins TRBV20-1 to TRBJ2-5, with D possibly being TRBD2 (5 bases). Germline V gene lookup returns CDR1 DFQATT and CDR2 SNEGSKA (reference sequence). The ends were cut back, 5 bases at V and 9 bases at J, with 13 bases in the middle. This CDR3 region has 11 residues. The CDR3, as DNA: TGCAGTGCTCCAAGGGAGTCTGCCCAGTACTTC. It translates to CSAPRESAQYF.

This clone was seen more than once but under ten times. The identical CDR3 is also encoded by other nucleotide sequences in the sample. CDR3 loop: CASSLVPRETQYF. CDR3 bases: TGCGCCAGCAGCTTGGTACCCAGGGAGACCCAGTACTTC. The rearrangement uses TRBV5-1 and TRBJ2-5; D gene unclear. V was shortened by 0 bases and J by 5 bases, with 8 bases between the two germline ends. The V gene's germline CDR1 is SGHRS and CDR2 YFSETQ. The CDR3 runs 13 residues.

V and J are TRBV10-3 and TRBJ2-1; D tentatively fits TRBD1 or TRBD2 (6 bases each). V lost 4 bases, J lost 7 bases, and 14 bases lay in between. Germline-derived CDR1 and CDR2 are ENHRY and SYGVKD. This CDR3 is built from 14 residues. The CDR3 spells CAISAGASGNEQFF. The CDR3 DNA sequence: TGTGCCATCAGTGCGGGGGCTTCTGGAAATGAGCAGTTCTTC.

This chain connects TRBV5-1 to TRBJ2-3, with D possibly being TRBD2 (6 bases). Germline CDR1 is SGHRS and CDR2 is YFSETQ. The germline V and J ends were trimmed by 4 bases and 6 bases, with 12 bases remaining between them. This CDR3 is built from 13 residues. CDR3 protein: CASSERVEDTQYF. The CDR3 region has the DNA TGCGCCAGCAGCGAGCGGGTGGAGGATACGCAGTATTTT.

This clone was found a few times. The gene calls are TRBV4-1 and TRBJ1-2; a weak D match, TRBD1 (6 bases). Trimming cost V 5 bases and J 5 bases, with 12 bases left between them. The length of the CDR3 is 13 residues. Per germline, CDR1 MGHRA and CDR2 YSYEKL. The CDR3 nucleotides are TGCGCCAGCAGCTTACAGGGACCGTATGGCTACACCTTC. This encodes CASSLQGPYGYTF.

This clone was found a few times. The genes are TRBV18 and TRBJ2-3; unclear D gene. The CDR3 extends over 15 amino acids. Germline values: CDR1 KGHSH, CDR2 LQKENI. Trimming took 0 bases from V and 0 from J, leaving 7 bases between them. CDR3 coding DNA: TGTGCCAGCTCACCACCGGTTAAAAGCACAGATACGCAGTATTTT. Encoded protein: CASSPPVKSTDTQYF.

The chain couples TRBV9 to TRBJ2-1; 12 positions agree with TRBD2. CDR1 is SGDLS, CDR2 YYNGEE, per germline. The CDR3 contains 16 residues. V lost 3 bases to trimming and J lost 2 bases; unmatched junction nucleotides: 3. Here the CDR3 reads CASSDGTSGPYNEQFF. CDR3 nucleotide sequence: TGTGCCAGCAGCGATGGGACTAGCGGGCCCTACAATGAGCAGTTCTTC.

This clone was seen a few times. The rearrangement links TRBV7-6 to TRBJ2-3; maybe TRBD2 (5 bases). V was shortened by 6 bases and J by 6 bases, with 7 bases between the two germline ends. Germline values: CDR1 SGHVS, CDR2 FNYEAQ. The CDR3 extends over 11 amino acids. CDR3 DNA: TGTGCCAGCAGTACGGGGGATACGCAGTATTTT. This gives the protein CASSTGDTQYF.

This clone was picked up a small number of times. The genes are TRBV21-1 and TRBJ2-7; the table calls TRBD2, which could not be checked here. TRBV21-1 is designated a pseudogene. CDR3 length: 15 residues. The CDR3 spells CASSKAREGAHEQYF. CDR3 sequence (DNA): TGTGCCAGCAGCAAAGCGCGCGAGGGCGCGCACGAGCAGTACTTC.

The chain couples TRBV6-5 to TRBJ2-5, with D possibly being TRBD1 (6 bases). The ends were cut back, 7 bases at V and 5 bases at J, with 17 bases in the middle. The CDR3 runs 14 residues. Per germline, CDR1 MNHEY and CDR2 SVGAGI. In nucleotides, the CDR3 is TGTGCCAGCAAACCGGCCAGGGGTCGTGAGACCCAGTACTTC. This codes for CASKPARGRETQYF.